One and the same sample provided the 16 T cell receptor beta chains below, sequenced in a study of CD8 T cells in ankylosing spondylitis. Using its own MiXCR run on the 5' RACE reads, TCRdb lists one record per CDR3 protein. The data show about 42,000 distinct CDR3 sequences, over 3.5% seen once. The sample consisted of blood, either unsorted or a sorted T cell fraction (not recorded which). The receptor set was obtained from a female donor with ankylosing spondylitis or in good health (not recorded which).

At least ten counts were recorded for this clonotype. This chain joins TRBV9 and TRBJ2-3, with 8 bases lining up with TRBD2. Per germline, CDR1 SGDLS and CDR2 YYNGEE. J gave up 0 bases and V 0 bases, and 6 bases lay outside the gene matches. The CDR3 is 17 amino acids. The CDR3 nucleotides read TGTGCCAGCAGCGTAGAGGTAGGACTAGCTAGCACAGATACGCAGTATTTT. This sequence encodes CASSVEVGLASTDTQYF.

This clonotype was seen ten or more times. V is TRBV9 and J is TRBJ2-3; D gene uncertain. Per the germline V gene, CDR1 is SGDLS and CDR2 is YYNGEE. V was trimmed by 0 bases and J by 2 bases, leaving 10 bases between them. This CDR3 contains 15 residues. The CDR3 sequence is CASSVDSRSTDTQYF. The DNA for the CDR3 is TGTGCCAGCAGCGTAGATAGCAGATCCACAGATACGCAGTATTTT.

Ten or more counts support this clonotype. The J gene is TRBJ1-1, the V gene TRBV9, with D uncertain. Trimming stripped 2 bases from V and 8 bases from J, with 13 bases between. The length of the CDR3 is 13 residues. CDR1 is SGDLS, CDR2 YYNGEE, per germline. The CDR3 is CASSVVSGSEAFF. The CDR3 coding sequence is TGTGCCAGCAGCGTCGTCTCGGGATCCGAAGCTTTCTTT.

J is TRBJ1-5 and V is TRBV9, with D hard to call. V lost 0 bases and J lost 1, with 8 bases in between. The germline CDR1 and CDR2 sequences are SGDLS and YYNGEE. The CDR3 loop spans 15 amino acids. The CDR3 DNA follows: TGTGCCAGCAGCGTAGGCCCGAGCAGCAATCAGCCCCAGCATTTT. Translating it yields CASSVGPSSNQPQHF.

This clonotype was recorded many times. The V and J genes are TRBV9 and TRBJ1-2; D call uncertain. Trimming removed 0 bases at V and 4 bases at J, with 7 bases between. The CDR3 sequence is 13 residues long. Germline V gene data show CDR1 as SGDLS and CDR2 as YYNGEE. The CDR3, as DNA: TGTGCCAGCAGCGTAGATATTGGCTATGGCTACACCTTC. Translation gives CASSVDIGYGYTF.

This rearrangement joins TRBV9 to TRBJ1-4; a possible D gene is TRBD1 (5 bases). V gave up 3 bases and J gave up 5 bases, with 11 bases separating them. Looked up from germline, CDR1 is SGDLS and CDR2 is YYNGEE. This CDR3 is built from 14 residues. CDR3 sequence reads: CASSATVTNEKLFF. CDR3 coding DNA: TGTGCCAGCAGCGCGACAGTTACCAATGAAAAACTGTTTTTT. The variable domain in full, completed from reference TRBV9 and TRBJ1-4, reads DSGVTQTPKHLITATGQRVTLRCSPRSGDLSVYWYQQSLDQGLQFLIQYYNGEERAKGNILERFSAQQFPDLHSELNLSSLELGDSALYFCASSATVTNEKLFFGSGTQLSVL.

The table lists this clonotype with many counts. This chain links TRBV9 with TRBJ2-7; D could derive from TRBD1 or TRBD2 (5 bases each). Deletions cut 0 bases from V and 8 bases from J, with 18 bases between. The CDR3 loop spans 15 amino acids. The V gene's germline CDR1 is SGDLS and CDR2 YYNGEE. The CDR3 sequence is CASSVEGTHSTKQYF. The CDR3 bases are TGTGCCAGCAGCGTAGAAGGGACCCACTCTACGAAGCAGTACTTC.

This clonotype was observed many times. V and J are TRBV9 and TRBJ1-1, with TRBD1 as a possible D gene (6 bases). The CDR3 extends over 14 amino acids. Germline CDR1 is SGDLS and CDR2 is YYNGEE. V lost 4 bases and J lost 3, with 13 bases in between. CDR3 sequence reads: CASSFGQKDTEAFF. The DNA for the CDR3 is TGTGCCAGCAGCTTTGGACAGAAAGACACTGAAGCTTTCTTT.

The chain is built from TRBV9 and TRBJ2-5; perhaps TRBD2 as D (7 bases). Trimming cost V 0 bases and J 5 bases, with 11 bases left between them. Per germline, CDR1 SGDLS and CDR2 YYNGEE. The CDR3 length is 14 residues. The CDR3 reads CASSVEQGGETQYF. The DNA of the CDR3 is TGTGCCAGCAGCGTAGAACAGGGAGGGGAGACCCAGTACTTC.

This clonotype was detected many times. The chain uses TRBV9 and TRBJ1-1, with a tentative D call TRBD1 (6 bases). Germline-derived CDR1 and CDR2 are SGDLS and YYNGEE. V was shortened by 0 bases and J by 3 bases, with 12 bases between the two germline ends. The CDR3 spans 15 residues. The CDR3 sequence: CASSVDYREYTEAFF. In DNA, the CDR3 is TGTGCCAGCAGCGTAGACTACAGGGAATACACTGAAGCTTTCTTT.

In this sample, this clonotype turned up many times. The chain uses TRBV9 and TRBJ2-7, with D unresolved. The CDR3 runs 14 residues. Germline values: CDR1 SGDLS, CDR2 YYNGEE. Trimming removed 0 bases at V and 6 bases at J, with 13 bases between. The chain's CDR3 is CASSVATQSLEQYF. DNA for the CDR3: TGTGCCAGCAGCGTAGCTACCCAATCCCTCGAGCAGTACTTC.

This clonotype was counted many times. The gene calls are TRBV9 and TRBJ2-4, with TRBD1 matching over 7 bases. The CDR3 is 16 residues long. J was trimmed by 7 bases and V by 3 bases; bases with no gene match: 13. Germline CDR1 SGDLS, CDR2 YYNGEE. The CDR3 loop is CASSEVGAGGANIQYF. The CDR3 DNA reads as TGTGCCAGCAGCGAGGTAGGGGCAGGGGGAGCGAACATTCAGTACTTC.

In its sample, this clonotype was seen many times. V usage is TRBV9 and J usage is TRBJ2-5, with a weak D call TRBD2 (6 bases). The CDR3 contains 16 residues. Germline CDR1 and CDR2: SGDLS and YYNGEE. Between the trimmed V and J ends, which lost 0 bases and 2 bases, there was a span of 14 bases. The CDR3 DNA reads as TGTGCCAGCAGCGTAGCTCAGACCGCGGGGCAAGAGACCCAGTACTTC. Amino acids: CASSVAQTAGQETQYF.

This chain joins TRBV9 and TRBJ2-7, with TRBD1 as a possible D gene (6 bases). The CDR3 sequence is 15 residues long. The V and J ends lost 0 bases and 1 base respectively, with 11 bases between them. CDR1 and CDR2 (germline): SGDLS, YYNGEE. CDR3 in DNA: TGTGCCAGCAGCGTAGGGCCAGGGGTATCCTACGAGCAGTACTTC. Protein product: CASSVGPGVSYEQYF.

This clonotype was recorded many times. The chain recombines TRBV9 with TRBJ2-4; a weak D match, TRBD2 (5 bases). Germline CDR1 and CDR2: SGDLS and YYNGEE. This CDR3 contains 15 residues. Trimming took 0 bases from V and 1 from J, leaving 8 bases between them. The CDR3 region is CASSVAPGAKNIQYF. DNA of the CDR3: TGTGCCAGCAGCGTAGCCCCGGGGGCCAAAAACATTCAGTACTTC.

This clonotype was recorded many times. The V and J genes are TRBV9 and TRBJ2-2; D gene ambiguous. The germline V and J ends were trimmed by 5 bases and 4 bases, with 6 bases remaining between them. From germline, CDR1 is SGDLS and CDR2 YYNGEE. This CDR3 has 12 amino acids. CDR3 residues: CASRTGTGELFF. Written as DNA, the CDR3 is TGTGCCAGCAGGACCGGCACCGGGGAGCTGTTTTTT.